This TCR beta chain was observed in a study of shared clonotypes between healthy human individuals. V gave up 4 bases and J gave up 5 bases, with 17 bases separating them. This CDR3 has 16 amino acids. Germline V gene data show CDR1 as MGHRA and CDR2 as YSYEKL. Sequenced by immunoSEQ multiplex PCR; TCRdb stores in-frame clones only, minus some. The table lists 2 million to 2.5 million clones, 85% to 95% of them singletons. Sequenced material: naive CD4+ T cells sorted from blood. Subset in this sample: CD45RA+ positively selected. This TCR was recovered from a man aged 18 to 29 in good health. V gene TRBV4-1 combines with J gene TRBJ1-4; weak D call: TRBD1 (6 bases). The CDR3 DNA is TGCGCCAGCAGCCGCCTCAGGACAGTGCTAAATGAAAAACTGTTTTTT. Residues: CASSRLRTVLNEKLFF.